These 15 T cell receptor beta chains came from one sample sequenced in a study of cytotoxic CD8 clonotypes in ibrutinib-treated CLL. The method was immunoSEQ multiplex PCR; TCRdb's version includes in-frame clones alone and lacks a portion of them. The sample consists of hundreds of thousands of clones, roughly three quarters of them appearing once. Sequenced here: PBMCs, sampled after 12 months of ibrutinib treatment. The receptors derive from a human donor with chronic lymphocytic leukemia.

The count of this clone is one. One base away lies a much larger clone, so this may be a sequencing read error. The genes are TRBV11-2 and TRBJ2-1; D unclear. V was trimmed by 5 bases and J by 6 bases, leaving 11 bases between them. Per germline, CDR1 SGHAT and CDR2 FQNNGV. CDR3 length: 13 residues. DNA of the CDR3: TGTGCCAGCAGCCTTCTTGGGCGCAATGAGCAGTTCTTC. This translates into CASSLLGRNEQFF.

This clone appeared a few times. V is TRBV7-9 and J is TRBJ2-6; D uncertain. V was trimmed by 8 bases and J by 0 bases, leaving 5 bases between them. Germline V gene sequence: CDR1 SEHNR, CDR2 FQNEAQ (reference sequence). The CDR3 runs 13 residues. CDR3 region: CASGSSGANVLTF. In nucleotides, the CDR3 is TGTGCCAGCGGAAGCTCTGGGGCCAACGTCCTGACTTTC.

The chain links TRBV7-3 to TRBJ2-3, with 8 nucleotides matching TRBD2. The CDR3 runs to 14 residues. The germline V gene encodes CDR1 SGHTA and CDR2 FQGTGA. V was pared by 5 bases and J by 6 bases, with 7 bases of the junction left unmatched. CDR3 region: CASSPGTRADTQYF. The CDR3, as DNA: TGTGCCAGCAGCCCCGGGACTAGAGCCGATACGCAGTATTTT.

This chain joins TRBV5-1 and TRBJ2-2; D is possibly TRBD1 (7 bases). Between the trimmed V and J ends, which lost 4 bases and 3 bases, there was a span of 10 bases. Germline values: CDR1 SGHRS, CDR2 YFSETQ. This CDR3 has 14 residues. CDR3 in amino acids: CASSGGTDTGELFF. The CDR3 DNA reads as TGCGCCAGCAGCGGGGGGACAGACACCGGGGAGCTGTTTTTT.

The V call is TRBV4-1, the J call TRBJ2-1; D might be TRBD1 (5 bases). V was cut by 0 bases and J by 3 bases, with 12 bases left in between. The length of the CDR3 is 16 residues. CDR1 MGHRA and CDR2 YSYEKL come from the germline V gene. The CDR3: CASSQDVQAIYNEQFF. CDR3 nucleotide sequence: TGCGCCAGCAGCCAAGATGTACAGGCAATCTACAATGAGCAGTTCTTC.

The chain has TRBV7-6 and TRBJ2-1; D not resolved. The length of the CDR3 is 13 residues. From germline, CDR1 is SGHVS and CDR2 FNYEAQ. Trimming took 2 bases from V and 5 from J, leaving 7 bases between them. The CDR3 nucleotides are TGTGCCAGCAGCTTAAATGAGAACAATGAGCAGTTCTTC. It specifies CASSLNENNEQFF.

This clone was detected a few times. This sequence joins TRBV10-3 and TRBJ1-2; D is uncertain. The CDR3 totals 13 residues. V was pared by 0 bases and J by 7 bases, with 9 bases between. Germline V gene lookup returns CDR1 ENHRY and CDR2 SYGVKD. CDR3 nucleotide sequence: TGTGCCATCAGTGAGTCGATTGGTGGTGGCTACACCTTC. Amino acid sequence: CAISESIGGGYTF.

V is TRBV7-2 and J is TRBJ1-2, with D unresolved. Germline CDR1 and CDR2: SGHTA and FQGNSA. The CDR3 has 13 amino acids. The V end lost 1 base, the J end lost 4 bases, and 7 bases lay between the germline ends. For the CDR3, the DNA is TGTGCCAGCAGCTTAGGTCTGGTCTATGGCTACACCTTC. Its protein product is CASSLGLVYGYTF.

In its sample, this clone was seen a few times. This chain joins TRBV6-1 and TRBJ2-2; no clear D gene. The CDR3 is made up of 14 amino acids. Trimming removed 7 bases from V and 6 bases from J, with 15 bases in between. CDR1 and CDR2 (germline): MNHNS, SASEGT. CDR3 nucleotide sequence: TGTGCCAGCACCCTCCCCTCCCGACCCGGGGAGCTGTTTTTT. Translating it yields CASTLPSRPGELFF.

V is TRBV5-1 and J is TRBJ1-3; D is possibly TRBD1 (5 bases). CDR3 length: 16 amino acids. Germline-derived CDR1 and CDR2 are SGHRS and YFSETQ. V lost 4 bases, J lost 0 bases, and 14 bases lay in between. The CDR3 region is CASSIEGKYSGNTIYF. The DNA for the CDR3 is TGCGCCAGCAGCATCGAGGGGAAATACTCTGGAAACACCATATATTTT.

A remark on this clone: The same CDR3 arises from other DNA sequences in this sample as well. The CDR3 coding sequence is TGTGCCAGCAGTTTATCGGGGACTGAAGCTTTCTTT. Translation: CASSLSGTEAFF. The V call is TRBV28, the J call TRBJ1-1; D uncertain. Trimming took 1 base from V and 5 from J, leaving 5 bases between them. The CDR3 covers 12 residues. CDR1 is MDHEN, CDR2 SYDVKM, per germline.

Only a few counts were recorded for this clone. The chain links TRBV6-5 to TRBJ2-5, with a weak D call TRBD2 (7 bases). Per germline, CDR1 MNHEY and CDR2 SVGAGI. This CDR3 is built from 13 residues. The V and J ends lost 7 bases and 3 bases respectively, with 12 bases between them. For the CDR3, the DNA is TGTGCCAGCATGAGGGGGGGGGAAGAGACCCAGTACTTC. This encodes CASMRGGEETQYF.

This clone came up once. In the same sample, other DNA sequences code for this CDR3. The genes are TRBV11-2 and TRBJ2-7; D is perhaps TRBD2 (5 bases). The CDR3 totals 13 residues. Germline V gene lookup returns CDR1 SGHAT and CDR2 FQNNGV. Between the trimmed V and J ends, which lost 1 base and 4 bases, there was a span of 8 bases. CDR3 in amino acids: CASSLGRTYEQYF. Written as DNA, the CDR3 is TGTGCCAGCAGCTTAGGCAGGACTTACGAGCAGTACTTC.

CDR3 in amino acids: CASSFGQKLSPQHF. The DNA of the CDR3 is TGTGCCAGCAGCTTTGGGCAGAAGTTGTCCCCCCAGCATTTT. The chain links TRBV7-6 to TRBJ1-5; no firm D call. The V gene lost 3 bases and the J gene lost 10 bases, with 16 bases spanning the gap. Germline values: CDR1 SGHVS, CDR2 FNYEAQ. This CDR3 comprises 14 residues.

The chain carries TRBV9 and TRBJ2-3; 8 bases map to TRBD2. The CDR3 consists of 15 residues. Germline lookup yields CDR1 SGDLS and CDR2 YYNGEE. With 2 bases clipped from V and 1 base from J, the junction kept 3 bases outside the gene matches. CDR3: CASSVTSGRTDTQYF. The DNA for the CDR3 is TGTGCCAGCAGCGTTACTAGCGGCCGCACAGATACGCAGTATTTT.